This TCR beta chain was captured by sequencing in a study of T cell changes during pregnancy in multiple sclerosis (dated by TCRdb to the late 2010s). Some background on the complete study: The study looked at changes in the T cell repertoire across pregnancy in women with multiple sclerosis.

The CDR3 measures 16 amino acids from cysteine to phenylalanine. Left in the record is the CDR3 DNA by itself, 48 bases read in frame from the first base. Per the germline V gene, SGHRS is the CDR1 and YFSETQ is the CDR2. V drops 0 bases and J drops 3 bases, leaving 12 bases in between. To prepare the library, the immunoSEQ multiplex PCR assay was applied. In its TCRdb copy, this immuneACCESS table keeps in-frame sequences only and misses some clones. Where compared with another copy, unresolved V genes explain less than half of these, and the others have no known cause. For this sample the table gives about 35,000 clones, of which 91% were detected only once. Together, the top ten hold 2.8% of the sample. Turning to this clone: Its antigen specificity is not known. No much larger clone exists at a distance of one base, and base qualities are not known.

The sequence derives from a female donor in good health, enrolled as a control in a pregnancy study. The sample in question was CD4+ T cells from peripheral blood mononuclear cells, obtained in the third trimester of pregnancy. The chain was built from TRBV5-1 and TRBJ1-4; the D gene is not confidently resolved. CDR3 sequence: CASSLGASAANEKLFF. The sequenced DNA: TGCGCCAGCAGCTTGGGAGCCTCCGCGGCTAATGAAAAACTGTTTTTT. The full variable domain, completed from the reference TRBV5-1 and TRBJ1-4 proteins outside the CDR3, reads KAGVTQTPRYLIKTRGQQVTLSCSPISGHRSVSWYQQTPGQGLQFLFEYFSETQRNKGNFPGRFSGRQFSNSRSEMNVSTLELGDSALYLCASSLGASAANEKLFFGSGTQLSVL.